The clone carrying this TCR beta chain was counted a few times. The antigen is undetermined. Between the trimmed V and J ends, which lost 3 bases and 7 bases, there was a span of 9 bases. This CDR3 spans 13 amino acids. Germline V gives CDR1 MNHEY, CDR2 SMNVEV (reference sequence). This PCR relied on a set of 60 Vbeta primers and 13 Jbeta primers. Using immunoSEQ multiplex PCR, the repertoire was profiled, and TCRdb retains in-frame clones only, with some absent. The sample holds over 150,000 clones; around 69% are singletons and the top ten take roughly 3%. The sample originates from a study of cytomegalovirus exposure and HLA in healthy donors. Study overall: Most donors, less than 85% of roughly 400 genotyped, fell in the Caucasian-associated ancestry cluster.

Findings and caveats of the study: An analysis done earlier found most TCR beta V segments productive about 87% or about 30% of the time.

These donors counted as nominally healthy when sampled, but unrecorded immune exposures were likely. What was sequenced was PBMCs. This clonotype was obtained from a woman in her 30s in good health and CMV-seronegative. This chain links TRBV27 with TRBJ1-4; D uncertain. In nucleotides, the CDR3 is TGTGCCAGCAGTTTTATAATCGGTGAAAAACTGTTTTTT. This encodes CASSFIIGEKLFF.